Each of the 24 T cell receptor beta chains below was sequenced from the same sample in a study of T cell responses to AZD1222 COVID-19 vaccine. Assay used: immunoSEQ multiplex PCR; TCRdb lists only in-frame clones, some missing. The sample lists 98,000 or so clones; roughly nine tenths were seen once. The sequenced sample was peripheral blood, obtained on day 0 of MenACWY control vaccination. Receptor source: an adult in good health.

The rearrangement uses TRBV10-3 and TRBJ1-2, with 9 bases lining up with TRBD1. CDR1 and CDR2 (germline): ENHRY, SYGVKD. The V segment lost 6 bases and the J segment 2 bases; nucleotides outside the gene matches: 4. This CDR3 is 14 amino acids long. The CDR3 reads CAIRRQGGNYGYTF. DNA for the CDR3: TGTGCCATCAGGCGACAGGGGGGAAACTATGGCTACACCTTC.

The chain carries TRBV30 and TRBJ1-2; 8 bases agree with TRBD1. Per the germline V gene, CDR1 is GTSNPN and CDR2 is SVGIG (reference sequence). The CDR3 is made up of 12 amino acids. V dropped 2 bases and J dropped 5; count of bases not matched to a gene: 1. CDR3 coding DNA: TGTGCCTGGAGTCGACAGGGGTATGGCTACACCTTC. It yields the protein CAWSRQGYGYTF.

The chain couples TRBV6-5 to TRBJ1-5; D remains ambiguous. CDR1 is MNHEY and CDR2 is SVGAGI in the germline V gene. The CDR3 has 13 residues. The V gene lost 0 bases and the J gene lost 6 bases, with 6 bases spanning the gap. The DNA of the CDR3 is TGTGCCAGCAGTTACTCGAACAGTCAGCCCCAGCATTTT. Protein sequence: CASSYSNSQPQHF.

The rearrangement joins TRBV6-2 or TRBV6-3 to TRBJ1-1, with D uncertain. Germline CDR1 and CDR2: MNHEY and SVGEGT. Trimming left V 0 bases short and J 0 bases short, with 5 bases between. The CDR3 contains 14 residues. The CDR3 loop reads CASSYSQVNTEAFF. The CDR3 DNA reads TGTGCCAGCAGTTACTCTCAGGTGAACACTGAAGCTTTCTTT.

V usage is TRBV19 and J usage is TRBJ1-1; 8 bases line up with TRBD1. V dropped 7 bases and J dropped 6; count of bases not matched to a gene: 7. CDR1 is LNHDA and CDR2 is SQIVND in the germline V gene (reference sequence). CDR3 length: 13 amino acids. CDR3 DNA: TGTGCCAGTATAGAGGACAGGGCTTCTGAAGCTTTCTTT. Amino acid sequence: CASIEDRASEAFF.

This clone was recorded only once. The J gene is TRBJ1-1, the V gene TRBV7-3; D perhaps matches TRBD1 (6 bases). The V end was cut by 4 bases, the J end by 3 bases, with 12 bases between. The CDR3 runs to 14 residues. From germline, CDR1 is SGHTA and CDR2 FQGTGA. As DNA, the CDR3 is TGTGCCAGCAGCTCGCGCCCAGGGGACACTGAAGCTTTCTTT. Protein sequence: CASSSRPGDTEAFF.

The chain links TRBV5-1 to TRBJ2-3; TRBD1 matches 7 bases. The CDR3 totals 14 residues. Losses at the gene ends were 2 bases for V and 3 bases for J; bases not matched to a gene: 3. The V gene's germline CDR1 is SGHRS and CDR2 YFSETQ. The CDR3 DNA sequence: TGCGCCAGCAGCTTTGGACAGGCGACAGATACGCAGTATTTT. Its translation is CASSFGQATDTQYF. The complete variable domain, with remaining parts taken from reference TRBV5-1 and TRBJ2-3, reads KAGVTQTPRYLIKTRGQQVTLSCSPISGHRSVSWYQQTPGQGLQFLFEYFSETQRNKGNFPGRFSGRQFSNSRSEMNVSTLELGDSALYLCASSFGQATDTQYFGPGTRLTVL.

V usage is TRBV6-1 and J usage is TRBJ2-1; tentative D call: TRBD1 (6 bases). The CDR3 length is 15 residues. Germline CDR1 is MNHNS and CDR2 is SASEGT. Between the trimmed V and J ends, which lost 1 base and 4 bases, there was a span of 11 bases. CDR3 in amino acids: CASSEERGSYNEQFF. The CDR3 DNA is TGTGCCAGCAGTGAAGAAAGGGGGAGTTACAATGAGCAGTTCTTC.

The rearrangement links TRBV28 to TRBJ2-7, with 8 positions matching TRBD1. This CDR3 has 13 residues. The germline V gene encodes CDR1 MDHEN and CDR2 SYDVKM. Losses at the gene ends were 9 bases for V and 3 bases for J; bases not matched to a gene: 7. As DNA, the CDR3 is TGTGCCAGTCGTGACAGGGGTCGCTACGAGCAGTACTTC. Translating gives CASRDRGRYEQYF.

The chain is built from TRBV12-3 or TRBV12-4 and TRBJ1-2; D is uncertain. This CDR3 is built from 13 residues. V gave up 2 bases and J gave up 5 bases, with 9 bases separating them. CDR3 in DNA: TGTGCCAGCAGTTTAAAAGGAGTTTATGGCTACACCTTC. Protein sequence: CASSLKGVYGYTF.

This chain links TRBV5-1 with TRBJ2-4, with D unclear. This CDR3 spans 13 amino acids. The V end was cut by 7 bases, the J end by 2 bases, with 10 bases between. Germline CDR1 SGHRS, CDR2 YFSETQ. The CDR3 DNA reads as TGCGCCAGCGGTGACACATCCAAAAACATTCAGTACTTC. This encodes CASGDTSKNIQYF.

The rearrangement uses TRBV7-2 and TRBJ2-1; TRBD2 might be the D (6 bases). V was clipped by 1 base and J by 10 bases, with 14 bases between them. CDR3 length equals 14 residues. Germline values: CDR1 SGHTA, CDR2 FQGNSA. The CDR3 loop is CASSLETSSREQFF. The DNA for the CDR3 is TGTGCCAGCAGCTTAGAGACTAGTTCGCGGGAGCAGTTCTTC.

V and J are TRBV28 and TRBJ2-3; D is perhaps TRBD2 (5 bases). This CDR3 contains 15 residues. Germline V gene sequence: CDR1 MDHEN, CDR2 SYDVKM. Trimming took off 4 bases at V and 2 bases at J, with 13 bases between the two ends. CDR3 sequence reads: CASSSAGTYTDTQYF. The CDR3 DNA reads TGTGCCAGCAGTTCCGCGGGTACTTACACAGATACGCAGTATTTT. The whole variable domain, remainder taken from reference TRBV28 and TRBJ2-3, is DVKVTQSSRYLVKRTGEKVFLECVQDMDHENMFWYRQDPGLGLRLIYFSYDVKMKEKGDIPEGYSVSREKKERFSLILESASTNQTSMYLCASSSAGTYTDTQYFGPGTRLTVL.

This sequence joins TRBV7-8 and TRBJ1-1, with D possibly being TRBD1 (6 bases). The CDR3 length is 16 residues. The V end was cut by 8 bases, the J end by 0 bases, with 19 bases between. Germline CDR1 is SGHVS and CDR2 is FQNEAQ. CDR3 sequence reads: CASSGERDTLNTEAFF. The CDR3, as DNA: TGTGCCAGCTCAGGGGAACGGGACACCCTGAACACTGAAGCTTTCTTT. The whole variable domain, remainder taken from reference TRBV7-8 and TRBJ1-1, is GAGVSQSPRYKVAKRGQDVALRCDPISGHVSLFWYQQALGQGPEFLTYFQNEAQLDKSGLPSDRFFAERPEGSVSTLKIQRTQQEDSAVYLCASSGERDTLNTEAFFGQGTRLTVV.

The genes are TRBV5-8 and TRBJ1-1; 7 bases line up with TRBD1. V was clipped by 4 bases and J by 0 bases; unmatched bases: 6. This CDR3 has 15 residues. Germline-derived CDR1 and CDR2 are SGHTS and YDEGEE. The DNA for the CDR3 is TGTGCCAGCAGCCATCGGGGACAGTTGAACACTGAAGCTTTCTTT. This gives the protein CASSHRGQLNTEAFF. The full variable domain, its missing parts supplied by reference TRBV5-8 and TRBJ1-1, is EAGVTQSPTHLIKTRGQQATLRCSPISGHTSVYWYQQALGLGLQFLLWYDEGEERNRGNFPPRFSGRQFPNYSSELNVNALELEDSALYLCASSHRGQLNTEAFFGQGTRLTVV.

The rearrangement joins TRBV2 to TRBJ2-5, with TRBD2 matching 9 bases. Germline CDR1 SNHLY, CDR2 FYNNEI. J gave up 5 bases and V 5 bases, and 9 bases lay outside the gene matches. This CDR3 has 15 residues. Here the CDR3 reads CASSRGLAGEETQYF. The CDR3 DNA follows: TGTGCCAGCAGTCGCGGTTTAGCGGGGGAGGAGACCCAGTACTTC.

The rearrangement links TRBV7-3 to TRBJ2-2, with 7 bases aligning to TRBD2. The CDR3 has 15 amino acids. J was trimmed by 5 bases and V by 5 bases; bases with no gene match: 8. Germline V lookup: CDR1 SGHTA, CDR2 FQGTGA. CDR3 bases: TGTGCCAGCAGCCCCCCGTGGGGGGGGACCGGGGAGCTGTTTTTT. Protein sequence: CASSPPWGGTGELFF.

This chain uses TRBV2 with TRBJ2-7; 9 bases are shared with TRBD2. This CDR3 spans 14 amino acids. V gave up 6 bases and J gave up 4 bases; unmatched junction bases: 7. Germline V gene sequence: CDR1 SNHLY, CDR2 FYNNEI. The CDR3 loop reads CASSDSAGGYEQYF. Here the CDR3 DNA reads TGTGCCAGCAGCGATTCAGCGGGGGGTTACGAGCAGTACTTC.

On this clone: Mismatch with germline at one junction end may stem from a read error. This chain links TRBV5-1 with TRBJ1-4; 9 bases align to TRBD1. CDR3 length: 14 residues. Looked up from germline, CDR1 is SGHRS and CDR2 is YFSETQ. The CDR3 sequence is CASSLMRQGERLFF. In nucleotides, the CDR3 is TGCGCCAGCAGCTTGATGAGACAGGGGGAAAGACTGTTTTTT.

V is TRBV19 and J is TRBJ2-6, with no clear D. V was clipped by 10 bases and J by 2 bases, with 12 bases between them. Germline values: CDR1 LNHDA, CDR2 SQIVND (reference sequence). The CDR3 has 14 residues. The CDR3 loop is CATGPFPGANVLTF. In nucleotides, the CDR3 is TGTGCCACCGGGCCCTTTCCTGGGGCCAACGTCCTGACTTTC.

In DNA form, the CDR3 reads TGTGCCAGCAGTTTAGTGGGCTACACTGAAGCTTTCTTT. It translates to CASSLVGYTEAFF. V gene TRBV27 combines with J gene TRBJ1-1, with D unresolved. Between the trimmed V and J ends, which lost 2 bases and 3 bases, there was a span of 7 bases. Looked up from germline, CDR1 is MNHEY and CDR2 is SMNVEV (reference sequence). The CDR3 loop spans 13 amino acids.

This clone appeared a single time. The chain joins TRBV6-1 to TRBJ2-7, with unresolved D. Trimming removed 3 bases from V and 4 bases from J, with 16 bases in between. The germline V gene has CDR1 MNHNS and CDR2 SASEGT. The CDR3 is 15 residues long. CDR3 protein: CASSDVPVMGYEQYF. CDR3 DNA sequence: TGTGCCAGCAGTGATGTTCCAGTGATGGGGTACGAGCAGTACTTC.

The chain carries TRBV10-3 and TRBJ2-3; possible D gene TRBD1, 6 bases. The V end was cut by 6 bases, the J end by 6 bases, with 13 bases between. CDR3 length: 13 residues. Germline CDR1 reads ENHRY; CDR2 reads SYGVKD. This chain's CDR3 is CAISPDRPDTQYF. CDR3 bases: TGTGCCATCAGCCCGGACAGACCGGATACGCAGTATTTT.

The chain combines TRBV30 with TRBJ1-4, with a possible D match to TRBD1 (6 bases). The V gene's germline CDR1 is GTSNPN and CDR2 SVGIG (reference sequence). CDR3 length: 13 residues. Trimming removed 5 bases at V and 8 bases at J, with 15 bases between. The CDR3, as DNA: TGTGCCTGGGGCGGGGGCCAGGGGGAAAAACTGTTTTTT. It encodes CAWGGGQGEKLFF.